This TCR beta chain appears in the sequencing data of a study of human thymus T cells. Study-level findings and limits: Thymic and blood repertoires appeared to carry a bias in their V and J gene usage.

Surgeons resected thymus tissue during corrective heart surgery. Comments on this clone: Its cognate antigen is unknown.

TCRdb's table, derived via immunoSEQ multiplex PCR, lists solely in-frame clones and lacks some. The table includes about 130,000 clones, around 94% detected once. J was trimmed by 5 bases and V by 1 base; bases with no gene match: 14. Germline CDR1 and CDR2: SEHNR and FQNEAQ (reference sequence). The CDR3 runs to 18 residues. The receptor comes from a boy under three years old with a congenital heart defect but otherwise immunologically healthy. The V call is TRBV7-9, the J call TRBJ2-5; 9 bases agree with TRBD2. The sequenced sample consisted of thymus tissue. The CDR3 coding sequence is TGTGCCAGCAGCTTAGTAAGAGGTGGCGGGGGGGCTTTGGAGACCCAGTACTTC. This translates into CASSLVRGGGGALETQYF. Using reference TRBV7-9 and TRBJ2-5 for the parts outside the CDR3, the full variable domain is DTGVSQNPRHKITKRGQNVTFRCDPISEHNRLYWYRQTLGQGPEFLTYFQNEAQLEKSRLLSDRFSAERPKGSFSTLEIQRTEQGDSAMYLCASSLVRGGGGALETQYFGPGTRLLVL.